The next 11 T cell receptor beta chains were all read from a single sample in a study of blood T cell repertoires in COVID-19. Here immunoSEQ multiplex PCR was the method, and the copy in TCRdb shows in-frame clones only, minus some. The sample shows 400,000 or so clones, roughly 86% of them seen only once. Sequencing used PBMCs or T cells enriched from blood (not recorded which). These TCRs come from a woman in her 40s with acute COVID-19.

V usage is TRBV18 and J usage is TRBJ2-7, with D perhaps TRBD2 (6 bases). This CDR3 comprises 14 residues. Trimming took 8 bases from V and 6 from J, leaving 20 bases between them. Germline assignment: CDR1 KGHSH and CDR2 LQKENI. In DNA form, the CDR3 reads TGTGCCAGCGGACCAGCGGGCAGGGAGCGCGAGCAGTACTTC. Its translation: CASGPAGREREQYF.

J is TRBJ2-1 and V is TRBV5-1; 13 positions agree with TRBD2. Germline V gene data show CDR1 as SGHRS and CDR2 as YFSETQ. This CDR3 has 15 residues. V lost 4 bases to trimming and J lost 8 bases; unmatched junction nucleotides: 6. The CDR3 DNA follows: TGCGCCAGCAGCGACACTAGCGGGGGGGTCGATGAGCAGTTCTTC. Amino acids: CASSDTSGGVDEQFF.

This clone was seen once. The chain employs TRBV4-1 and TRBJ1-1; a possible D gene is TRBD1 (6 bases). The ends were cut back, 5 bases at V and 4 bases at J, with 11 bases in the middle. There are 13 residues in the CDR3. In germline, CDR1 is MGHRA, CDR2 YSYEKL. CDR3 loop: CASSSQGATEAFF. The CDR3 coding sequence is TGCGCCAGCAGCTCACAGGGTGCCACTGAAGCTTTCTTT.

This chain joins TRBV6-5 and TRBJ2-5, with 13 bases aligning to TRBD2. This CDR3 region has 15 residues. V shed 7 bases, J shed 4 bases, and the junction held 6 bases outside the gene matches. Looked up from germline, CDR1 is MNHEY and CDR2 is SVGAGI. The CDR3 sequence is CASILRLAGGETQYF. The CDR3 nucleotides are TGTGCCAGCATACTACGACTAGCGGGGGGAGAGACCCAGTACTTC.

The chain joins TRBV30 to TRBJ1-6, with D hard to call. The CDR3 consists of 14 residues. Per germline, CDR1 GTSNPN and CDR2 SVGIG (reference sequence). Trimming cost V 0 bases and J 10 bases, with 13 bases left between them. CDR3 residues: CAWSVEDLGSPLHF. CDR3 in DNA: TGTGCCTGGAGTGTGGAGGACCTAGGGTCACCCCTCCACTTT.

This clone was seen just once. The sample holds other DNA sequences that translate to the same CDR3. CDR3 sequence (DNA): TGTGCCAGCAGCTTATCAGGGAATCAGCCCCAGCATTTT. Encoded protein: CASSLSGNQPQHF. The rearrangement uses TRBV5-8 and TRBJ1-5, with D possibly matching TRBD1 (5 bases). CDR3 length equals 13 residues. CDR1 and CDR2 (germline): SGHTS, YDEGEE. The germline V and J ends were trimmed by 2 bases and 4 bases, with 7 bases remaining between them. Together with reference TRBV5-8 and TRBJ1-5, the CDR3 gives the full variable domain: EAGVTQSPTHLIKTRGQQATLRCSPISGHTSVYWYQQALGLGLQFLLWYDEGEERNRGNFPPRFSGRQFPNYSSELNVNALELEDSALYLCASSLSGNQPQHFGDGTRLSIL.

The CDR3 DNA reads TGCGCCAGCAGCCAAGTATTAGACAGGGGGCTTTCACCCCTCCACTTT. Translation gives CASSQVLDRGLSPLHF. The rearrangement joins TRBV4-1 to TRBJ1-6, with TRBD1 matching over 10 bases. The CDR3 has 16 amino acids. With 1 base clipped from V and 9 bases from J, the junction kept 6 bases outside the gene matches. CDR1 and CDR2 from the germline V gene are MGHRA and YSYEKL.

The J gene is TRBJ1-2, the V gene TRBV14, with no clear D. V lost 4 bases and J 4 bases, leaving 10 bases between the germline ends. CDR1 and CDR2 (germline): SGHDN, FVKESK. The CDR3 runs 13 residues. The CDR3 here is CASSPGRAYGYTF. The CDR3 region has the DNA TGTGCCAGCAGCCCAGGCCGCGCCTATGGCTACACCTTC.

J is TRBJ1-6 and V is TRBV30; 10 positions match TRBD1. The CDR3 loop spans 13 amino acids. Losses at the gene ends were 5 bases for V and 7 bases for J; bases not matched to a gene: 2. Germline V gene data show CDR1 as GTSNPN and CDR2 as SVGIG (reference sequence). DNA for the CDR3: TGTGCCTGGGGACAGGGGGTAAATTCACCCCTCCACTTT. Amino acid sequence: CAWGQGVNSPLHF. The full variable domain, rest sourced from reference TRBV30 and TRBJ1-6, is SQTIHQWPATLVQPVGSPLSLECTVEGTSNPNLYWYRQAAGRGLQLLFYSVGIGQISSEVPQNLSASRPQDRQFILSSKKLLLSDSGFYLCAWGQGVNSPLHFGNGTRLTVT.

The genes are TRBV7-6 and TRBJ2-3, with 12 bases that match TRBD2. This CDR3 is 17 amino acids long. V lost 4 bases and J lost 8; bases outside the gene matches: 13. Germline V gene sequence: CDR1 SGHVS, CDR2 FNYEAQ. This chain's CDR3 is CASSSRTSGKQAGTQYF. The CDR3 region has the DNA TGTGCCAGCAGCTCGAGGACTAGCGGGAAACAAGCGGGTACGCAGTATTTT.

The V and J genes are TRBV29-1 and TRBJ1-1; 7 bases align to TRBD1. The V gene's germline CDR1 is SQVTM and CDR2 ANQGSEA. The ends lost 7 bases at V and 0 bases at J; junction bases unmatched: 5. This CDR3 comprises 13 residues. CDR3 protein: CSAAGQLNTEAFF. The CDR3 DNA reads TGCAGCGCCGCGGGACAGCTGAACACTGAAGCTTTCTTT.